The rows below give T cell receptor beta chains drawn from one sample of a study of blood T cell repertoires in COVID-19. Assay: immunoSEQ multiplex PCR; the TCRdb copy retains only in-frame clones and omits some. The table lists about 120,000 clones, under 90% of them singletons, with under 5% in the top ten. The sample comprised peripheral blood. These receptors originate from a man aged 55 to 70 with acute or convalescent COVID-19. The CDR3 runs from the conserved cysteine through the conserved F or W. Each record gives: V gene, J gene, D gene, clone size, CDR3 DNA, CDR3 protein. A D gene is named only where the DNA matches it firmly. Size tells how often a clone was seen (once, few, many) or the class of an expanded clone, and some rows leave it out.

TRBV28,TRBJ2-3,-,-,TGTGCCAGCAGCCCGTACGGGACTTCAGATACGCAGTATTTT,CASSPYGTSDTQYF
TRBV7-7,TRBJ2-5,-,-,TGTGCCAGCAGCCCCTCGTACGGGGAGAGGGAGACCCAGTACTTC,CASSPSYGERETQYF
TRBV20-1,TRBJ1-1,-,-,TGCAGTGCTAGTTTGTCGGGGGGGGAGACGGCTTTCTTT,CSASLSGGETAFF
TRBV11-2,TRBJ2-5,TRBD1,-,TGTGCCAGCAGCAGGACAGGGAGCGAGACCCAGTACTTC,CASSRTGSETQYF
TRBV28,TRBJ2-7,-,-,TGTGCCAGCAGCCCCACAGGGAACTACGAGCAGTACTTC,CASSPTGNYEQYF
TRBV12-3/TRBV12-4,TRBJ2-5,-,-,TGTGCCAGCAGTCCGATACAGGGAGAGACCCAGTACTTC,CASSPIQGETQYF
TRBV6-5,TRBJ1-6,-,once,TGTGCCAGCAAGGAAGGCGGTAATTCACCCCTCCACTTT,CASKEGGNSPLHF
TRBV6-2/TRBV6-3,TRBJ2-5,-,-,TGTGCCAGCAGTTACCGGGGTAACCAAGAGACCCAGTACTTC,CASSYRGNQETQYF
TRBV6-5,TRBJ2-7,-,-,TGTGCCAGCAGTTACTCGAGCGGATCCTACGAGCAGTACTTC,CASSYSSGSYEQYF
TRBV5-4,TRBJ2-7,-,-,TGTGCCAGCAGCATCCAGGGCGGCCCCTACGAGCAGTACTTC,CASSIQGGPYEQYF
TRBV24-1,TRBJ1-2,-,-,TGTGCCACCAGTGATTTGGGGGCGGAGAATGGCTACACCTTC,CATSDLGAENGYTF
TRBV29-1,TRBJ2-1,TRBD2,-,TGCAGCGTCCCATATGCGGGAGGGTCTACCAATGAGCAGTTCTTC,CSVPYAGGSTNEQFF
TRBV4-3,TRBJ2-3,-,-,TGCGCCAGCAGCGGAGTCCGAGAAGGCACAGATACGCAGTATTTT,CASSGVREGTDTQYF
TRBV9,TRBJ2-3,-,-,TGTGCCAGCAGCGAGGGGGGGCTAGCACTAGATACGCAGTATTTT,CASSEGGLALDTQYF
TRBV29-1,TRBJ2-1,-,-,TGCAGCGTGCTCCCCAGCGGCAGCTCCTACAATGAGCAGTTCTTC,CSVLPSGSSYNEQFF
TRBV23-1,TRBJ1-4,TRBD1,-,TGCGCCAGCAGTCAGCGGACAGGGAGAAATGAAAAACTGTTTTTT,CASSQRTGRNEKLFF
TRBV7-3,TRBJ2-1,TRBD2,once,TGTGCCAGCAGCTTCCGGGTGGCTAGCGGGAGTAGGAATGAGCAGTTCTTC,CASSFRVASGSRNEQFF
TRBV7-2,TRBJ2-1,TRBD1,-,TGTGCCAGCAGCCCGACCTCCGACAGGGTCCATGAGCAGTTCTTC,CASSPTSDRVHEQFF
TRBV7-9,TRBJ2-5,-,-,TGTGCCAGCAGCTCCGGACAGTACCAAGAGACCCAGTACTTC,CASSSGQYQETQYF
TRBV19,TRBJ2-5,-,-,TGTGCCAGTAGTATTGGCAGGGCGGAGACCCAGTACTTC,CASSIGRAETQYF
TRBV9,TRBJ2-3,-,-,TGTGCCAGCAGCGTCCGGGTTACTAGCACAGATACGCAGTATTTT,CASSVRVTSTDTQYF
TRBV27,TRBJ2-1,-,-,TGTGCCAGCAGTTTAGGAGTTCCCTACAATGAGCAGTTCTTC,CASSLGVPYNEQFF
TRBV3-1/TRBV3-2,TRBJ2-7,-,-,TGTGCCAGCAGCTTGACAGCCTACGAGCAGTACTTC,CASSLTAYEQYF
TRBV6-5,TRBJ1-6,-,-,TGTGCCAGCCACGGAGGACAGCTCTATAATTCACCCCTCCACTTT,CASHGGQLYNSPLHF
TRBV6-5,TRBJ2-7,-,-,TGTGCCAGTGACAGGGGCGGGAGCTCCTACGAGCAGTACTTC,CASDRGGSSYEQYF
TRBV28,TRBJ2-2,-,-,TGTGCCAGCAGAGCGGCGTCACGGGCGAACACCGGGGAGCTGTTTTTT,CASRAASRANTGELFF
TRBV27,TRBJ1-4,-,-,TGTGCCAGCCGTAGTAATGAAAAACTGTTTTTT,CASRSNEKLFF
TRBV19,TRBJ2-1,-,-,TGTGCCAGTAGTATACGGGACAATGAGCAGTTCTTC,CASSIRDNEQFF
TRBV28,TRBJ2-2,TRBD1,-,TGTGCCACCTACCCTGTACAGGGGGCGCGGACCGGGGAGCTGTTTTTT,CATYPVQGARTGELFF